The rows below give T cell receptor beta chains drawn from one sample of a study of graft-versus-host responses after intestinal transplantation. Assay: immunoSEQ multiplex PCR; the TCRdb copy retains only in-frame clones and omits some. The sample consists of 140,000 or so clones, about nine tenths of them appearing once. These TCRs' antigens remain unknown. The starting material was unstimulated CD4+ T cells sorted from spleen or lymph node cells, obtained before intestinal transplant. The receptors were sampled from a human donor who received an intestinal transplant. Both conserved end residues are part of each CDR3. The D gene is left open where the match is weak. The size of a clone is reported for some rows only, either as once, few or many, or as a class for expanded clones.

size	V	J	D	DNA	CDR3
.	TRBV10-3	TRBJ2-7	TRBD1	TGTGCCATCAGCATAACCGGGACAGCCCAATACGAGCAGTACTTC	CAISITGTAQYEQYF
.	TRBV27	TRBJ2-7	TRBD1	TGTGCCAGCAGGAGGGGGACAGCGACCTACGAGCAGTACTTC	CASRRGTATYEQYF
.	TRBV6-4	TRBJ2-2	.	TGTGCCAGCAGTGCAGAGGACACCGGGGAGCTGTTTTTT	CASSAEDTGELFF
.	TRBV4-2	TRBJ2-5	.	TGTGCCAGCAGCCAAGATCTGGCCCAAGAGACCCAGTACTTC	CASSQDLAQETQYF
.	TRBV7-8	TRBJ2-3	TRBD2	TGTGCCAGCAGGATTAGCGGGAGCACAGATACGCAGTATTTT	CASRISGSTDTQYF
.	TRBV5-1	TRBJ2-1	.	TGCGCCAGCAGCTCCGGGACGCCCTCCTACAATGAGCAGTTCTTC	CASSSGTPSYNEQFF
once	TRBV7-8	TRBJ1-2	TRBD1	TGTGCCAGCAGCTTAGCTTATGGACAGGCCATACATGGCTACACCTTC	CASSLAYGQAIHGYTF
.	TRBV6-6	TRBJ2-7	.	TGTGCCAGCAGTTACTCGCAGGTTACCTACGAGCAGTACTTC	CASSYSQVTYEQYF
.	TRBV6-1	TRBJ2-1	TRBD2	TGTGCCAGCAGTTGGACTAGCGATAAAAACAATGAGCAGTTCTTC	CASSWTSDKNNEQFF
.	TRBV14	TRBJ2-1	.	TGTGCCAGCAGCCAAGATATAGTCTACAATGAGCAGTTCTTC	CASSQDIVYNEQFF
once	TRBV6-6	TRBJ2-1	.	TGTGCCAGCAGGGACCTCTCCTACAATGAGCAGTTCTTC	CASRDLSYNEQFF
.	TRBV5-1	TRBJ2-3	.	TGCGCCAGCAGCTTTGCCGGTCCCACAGATACGCAGTATTTT	CASSFAGPTDTQYF
.	TRBV7-3	TRBJ2-1	TRBD2	TGTGCCAGCAGCCTATACAAAGCGGGGGAGCAGTTCTTC	CASSLYKAGEQFF
.	TRBV11-2	TRBJ2-3	.	TGTGCCAGCAGCTTAGCCACTACTAGCACAGATACGCAGTATTTT	CASSLATTSTDTQYF
.	TRBV19	TRBJ2-4	.	TGTGCCAGTAGTATTATAGGGATCGCGGCCAAAAACATTCAGTACTTC	CASSIIGIAAKNIQYF
.	TRBV6-6	TRBJ1-6	.	TGTGCCACCCTTGGACCTGACTCCTATAATTCACCCCTCCACTTT	CATLGPDSYNSPLHF
few	TRBV6-1	TRBJ1-5	.	TGTGCCAGCAGTGTAAGCCAGGGAGGCAATCAGCCCCAGCATTTT	CASSVSQGGNQPQHF
.	TRBV12-5	TRBJ2-7	TRBD1	TGTGCTAGTGCCGAGGACAGGGGCGGCTACGAGCAGTACTTC	CASAEDRGGYEQYF
once	TRBV6-1	TRBJ1-3	TRBD1	TGTGCCAGCAGTGGACAGGGGGCGGCTGGAAACACCATATATTTT	CASSGQGAAGNTIYF
.	TRBV7-2	TRBJ1-2	.	TGCGCCGGGGCAGGGTCTAACTATGGCTACACCTTC	CAGAGSNYGYTF
.	TRBV7-9	TRBJ2-1	.	TGTGCCAGCAGCTTCTCCATGGGGCGGAACTGGTATGAGCAGTTCTTC	CASSFSMGRNWYEQFF
.	TRBV5-1	TRBJ2-1	TRBD2	TGCGCCAGCAGCTTAGTAGCGGGAGAGGGTAATGAGCAGTTCTTC	CASSLVAGEGNEQFF
.	TRBV7-6	TRBJ1-3	.	TGTGCCAGCAGCTTAGCCTGGCAGGGCCCCGGAAACACCATATATTTT	CASSLAWQGPGNTIYF
once	TRBV5-4	TRBJ2-1	.	TGTGCCAGCAGCTTGGCCGCCCAGGCGAATTTTCACAATGAGCAGTTCTTC	CASSLAAQANFHNEQFF
.	TRBV2	TRBJ2-3	.	TGTGCCAGCAGTGATTTCAGGGCAGATACGCAGTATTTT	CASSDFRADTQYF
.	TRBV5-1	TRBJ2-3	.	TGCGCCAGCAGCCGTGGGAGGGATACGCAGTATTTT	CASSRGRDTQYF
.	TRBV7-2	TRBJ1-5	.	TGTGCCAGCAGCCAGACAAATAGCGATCAGCCCCAGCATTTT	CASSQTNSDQPQHF
.	TRBV15	TRBJ1-3	.	TGTGCCACCAGCAGGGTCGGGGGGAGCTCTGGAAACACCATATATTTT	CATSRVGGSSGNTIYF
.	TRBV19	TRBJ2-7	.	TGTGCCAGTAGTATACAGCGAAACTACGAGCAGTACTTC	CASSIQRNYEQYF
.	TRBV19	TRBJ2-4	TRBD2	TGTGCCAGTAGTTTAGCGGGAGGAGACATTCAGTACTTC	CASSLAGGDIQYF
.	TRBV4-1	TRBJ2-1	TRBD2	TGCGCCAGCAGCCAAGAATTCCTACCGACTAGCCTAGCCTACAATGAGCAGTTCTTC	CASSQEFLPTSLAYNEQFF
.	TRBV21-1	TRBJ1-2	.	TGTGCCAGCAGCAATAACGACTACGCCGTCACAGGGGCTAACTATGGCTACACCTTC	CASSNNDYAVTGANYGYTF
few	TRBV6-1	TRBJ2-7	.	TGTGCCAGCAGTCGGACCGGCGACTACGAGCAGTACTTC	CASSRTGDYEQYF
once	TRBV28	TRBJ2-1	TRBD2	TGTGCCAGCAGTTTCTGGCTAGCGGGTAGCAATGAGCAGTTCTTC	CASSFWLAGSNEQFF
.	TRBV7-2	TRBJ1-2	TRBD1	TGTGCCAGCAGCTCGGCCGATGACAGGGGCTATGGCTACACCTTC	CASSSADDRGYGYTF
once	TRBV25-1	TRBJ1-1	.	TGTGCCAGCAGTGAATCATGGGAGACTGAAGCTTTCTTT	CASSESWETEAFF
.	TRBV5-1	TRBJ2-3	TRBD2	TGCGCCAGCAGCTTGTTCTCTAGCGGCAAGGCCACAGATACGCAGTATTTT	CASSLFSSGKATDTQYF
.	TRBV14	TRBJ2-5	TRBD2	TGTGCCAGCAGCCGACTAGCGGGAGGGGGAGAGACCCAGTACTTC	CASSRLAGGGETQYF
once	TRBV6-5	TRBJ1-4	.	TGTGCCAGCAGCTGGGGCTTAGATGAAAAACTGTTTTTT	CASSWGLDEKLFF
.	TRBV16	TRBJ1-1	TRBD1	TGTGCCAGCGCCGGGACAGCCAACACTGAAGCTTTCTTT	CASAGTANTEAFF